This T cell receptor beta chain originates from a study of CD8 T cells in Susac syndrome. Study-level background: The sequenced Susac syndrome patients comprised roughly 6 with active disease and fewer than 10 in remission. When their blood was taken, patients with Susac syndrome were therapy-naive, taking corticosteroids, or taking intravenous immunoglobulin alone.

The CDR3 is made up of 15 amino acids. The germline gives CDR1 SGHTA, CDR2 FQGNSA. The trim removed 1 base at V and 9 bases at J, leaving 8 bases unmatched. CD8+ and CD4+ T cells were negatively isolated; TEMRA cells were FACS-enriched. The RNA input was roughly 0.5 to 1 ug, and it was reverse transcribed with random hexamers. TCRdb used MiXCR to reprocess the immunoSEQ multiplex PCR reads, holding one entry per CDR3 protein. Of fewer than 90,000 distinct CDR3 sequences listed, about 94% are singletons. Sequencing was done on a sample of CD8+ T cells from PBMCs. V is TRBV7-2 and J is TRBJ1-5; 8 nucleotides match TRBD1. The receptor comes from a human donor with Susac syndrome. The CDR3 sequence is CASSLVGQGGMPQHF. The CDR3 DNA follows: TGTGCCAGCAGCTTAGTCGGACAGGGAGGCATGCCCCAGCATTTT.